The 24 T cell receptor beta chains below all came from one sample that was sequenced in a study of blood T cell repertoires in COVID-19. The data were produced by immunoSEQ multiplex PCR, yet TCRdb's version contains in-frame clones alone and is incomplete. Counted here are roughly 350,000 clones, roughly 90% occurring once; the ten biggest clones make up around 20%. The sequencing input was PBMCs or T cells enriched from blood (not recorded which). These receptors were obtained from a woman in her twenties or thirties who had recovered from COVID-19.

The chain uses TRBV5-8 and TRBJ1-1, with TRBD1 identical over 10 bases. V lost 4 bases to trimming and J lost 3 bases; unmatched junction nucleotides: 3. The CDR3 has 14 residues. CDR1 and CDR2 (germline): SGHTS, YDEGEE. DNA of the CDR3: TGTGCCAGCAGCCGACAGGGGGCGTACACTGAAGCTTTCTTT. It codes for CASSRQGAYTEAFF.

The rearrangement links TRBV28 to TRBJ2-1; 7 bases are a match to TRBD1. V gave up 5 bases and J gave up 7 bases; unmatched junction bases: 8. The CDR3 length is 14 residues. Germline loops: CDR1 MDHEN, CDR2 SYDVKM. The CDR3 nucleotides are TGTGCCAGCAGTAACGGACAGGCCCCTAATGAGCAGTTCTTC. This translates into CASSNGQAPNEQFF.

This chain connects TRBV28 to TRBJ1-4; 8 bases agree with TRBD1. CDR3 length equals 15 residues. Germline CDR1 and CDR2: MDHEN and SYDVKM. V lost 6 bases to trimming and J lost 8 bases; unmatched junction nucleotides: 11. CDR3 bases: TGTGCCAGCAGCCCCCCCCAGGGGACAGGAGAAAAACTGTTTTTT. It specifies CASSPPQGTGEKLFF.

The chain is built from TRBV28 and TRBJ1-1, with D possibly TRBD1 on 6 matching bases. The CDR3 covers 13 residues. Trimming left V 5 bases short and J 8 bases short, with 15 bases between. Germline V gene data show CDR1 as MDHEN and CDR2 as SYDVKM. Written as DNA, the CDR3 is TGTGCCAGCAGTCCGCACGACAGGACGGAAGCTTTCTTT. Encoded protein: CASSPHDRTEAFF.

The J gene is TRBJ1-2, the V gene TRBV2; a weak D match, TRBD1 (6 bases). From germline, CDR1 is SNHLY and CDR2 FYNNEI. The CDR3 has 15 amino acids. V was trimmed by 6 bases and J by 2 bases, leaving 16 bases between them. The CDR3 protein is CASRGQPSPNYGYTF. The CDR3 coding sequence is TGTGCCAGCAGAGGACAGCCTTCTCCGAACTATGGCTACACCTTC.

The chain joins TRBV5-1 to TRBJ1-1, with 7 positions matching TRBD1. In germline, CDR1 is SGHRS, CDR2 YFSETQ. There are 14 residues in the CDR3. V trimming: 4 bases; J trimming: 5 bases; junction bases outside the gene matches: 8. The CDR3 DNA sequence: TGCGCCAGCAGCAAAGACAGGGTTGAAACTGAAGCTTTCTTT. This sequence encodes CASSKDRVETEAFF.

The chain carries TRBV7-6 and TRBJ1-1; tentative D call: TRBD1 (6 bases). V was cut by 5 bases and J by 0 bases, with 16 bases left in between. Germline V gene lookup returns CDR1 SGHVS and CDR2 FNYEAQ. The CDR3 sequence is 16 residues long. The CDR3 spells CASSQDSWGMNTEAFF. The DNA for the CDR3 is TGTGCCAGCAGCCAGGACAGTTGGGGCATGAACACTGAAGCTTTCTTT.

The chain uses TRBV18 and TRBJ2-7; 9 bases agree with TRBD1. The V segment lost 2 bases and the J segment 6 bases; nucleotides outside the gene matches: 5. Germline values: CDR1 KGHSH, CDR2 LQKENI. The CDR3 has 14 residues. CDR3 loop: CASSPTGQGSEQYF. Here the CDR3 DNA reads TGTGCCAGCTCACCAACGGGACAGGGTTCCGAGCAGTACTTC. Drawing the rest from reference TRBV18 and TRBJ2-7, the complete variable domain is NAGVMQNPRHLVRRRGQEARLRCSPMKGHSHVYWYRQLPEEGLKFMVYLQKENIIDESGMPKERFSAEFPKEGPSILRIQQVVRGDSAAYFCASSPTGQGSEQYFGPGTRLTVT.

V gene TRBV2 combines with J gene TRBJ2-7, with D possibly TRBD1 on 5 matching bases. From germline, CDR1 is SNHLY and CDR2 FYNNEI. V was trimmed by 4 bases and J by 4 bases, leaving 17 bases between them. This CDR3 contains 15 residues. CDR3 loop: CASSVESRGEYEQYF. CDR3 nucleotide sequence: TGTGCCAGCAGTGTGGAGTCTAGGGGTGAATACGAGCAGTACTTC.

V gene TRBV3-1 (or the pseudogene TRBV3-2) combines with J gene TRBJ1-2, with TRBD1 as a possible D gene (5 bases). The ends were cut back, 0 bases at V and 8 bases at J, with 10 bases in the middle. CDR3 size: 13 residues. CDR1 and CDR2 (germline): LGHDT, YNNKEL (reference sequence). The CDR3 bases are TGTGCCAGCAGCCAAGATCGGGGGGTCGGCTACACCTTC. Its protein is CASSQDRGVGYTF.

The V and J genes are TRBV6-5 and TRBJ2-7, with 7 positions matching TRBD1. Germline CDR1 reads MNHEY; CDR2 reads SVGAGI. Trimming cost V 6 bases and J 4 bases; bases outside gene matches: 12. The CDR3 has 15 amino acids. Here the CDR3 reads CASRKPTGAGYEQYF. The CDR3 nucleotides are TGTGCCAGCAGGAAACCCACAGGGGCAGGTTACGAGCAGTACTTC.

The chain combines TRBV15 with TRBJ2-1; D call uncertain. Germline CDR1 is LNHNV and CDR2 is YYDKDF (reference sequence). V was trimmed by 0 bases and J by 8 bases, leaving 14 bases between them. This CDR3 is built from 15 residues. DNA of the CDR3: TGTGCCACCAGCAGAGATATGGCTTCTCCCCATGAGCAGTTCTTC. This translates into CATSRDMASPHEQFF.

The chain couples TRBV28 to TRBJ2-3; TRBD2 matches at 11 bases. Trimming cost V 5 bases and J 1 base; bases outside gene matches: 14. In germline, CDR1 is MDHEN, CDR2 SYDVKM. The CDR3 has 19 residues. The CDR3: CASSGTSGGEPSGTDTQYF. DNA of the CDR3: TGTGCCAGCAGTGGGACTAGCGGCGGGGAACCCTCTGGCACAGATACGCAGTATTTT.

The chain has TRBV6-6 and TRBJ2-4; D uncertain. The CDR3 runs to 14 residues. V lost 0 bases and J lost 3, with 6 bases in between. From germline, CDR1 is MNHNY and CDR2 SVGAGI (reference sequence). In nucleotides, the CDR3 is TGTGCCAGCAGTTACTCTGTCCTCAAAAACATTCAGTACTTC. It is translated as CASSYSVLKNIQYF.

This clone was detected only once. V usage is TRBV4-3 and J usage is TRBJ1-5; D gene uncertain. Per the germline V gene, CDR1 is LGHNA and CDR2 is YSLEER. Trimming took off 0 bases at V and 2 bases at J, with 8 bases between the two ends. The CDR3 is 15 residues long. CDR3 nucleotide sequence: TGCGCCAGCAGCCAAGACCCCCAGGGCAATCAGCCCCAGCATTTT. This translates into CASSQDPQGNQPQHF.

The DNA of the CDR3 is TGTGCCAGCAGGGGCGCTGATTCACCCCTCCACTTT. Protein product: CASRGADSPLHF. V is TRBV28 and J is TRBJ1-6; unclear D gene. The V gene lost 6 bases and the J gene lost 8 bases, with 8 bases spanning the gap. The CDR3 runs to 12 residues. CDR1 and CDR2 from the germline V gene are MDHEN and SYDVKM.

DNA for the CDR3: TGCAGCGTTGGAGGGGCAGGGGGCATGGGAGCTTTCTTT. Its protein is CSVGGAGGMGAFF. The chain is built from TRBV29-1 and TRBJ1-1; 8 bases line up with TRBD1. J was trimmed by 10 bases and V by 4 bases; bases with no gene match: 11. Germline V lookup: CDR1 SQVTM, CDR2 ANQGSEA. The CDR3 length is 13 residues.

This chain uses TRBV6-5 with TRBJ1-2; tentatively, D is TRBD1 (5 bases). The CDR3 length is 14 residues. Germline V gives CDR1 MNHEY, CDR2 SVGAGI. V lost 8 bases to trimming and J lost 7 bases, with 20 bases between them. The CDR3: CASSPYAGGGGYTF. The CDR3 nucleotides are TGTGCCAGCTCCCCCTACGCCGGGGGTGGTGGCTACACCTTC.

This sequence joins TRBV21-1 and TRBJ1-3; the table calls TRBD1, which could not be checked here. TRBV21-1 is shown as a pseudogene. This CDR3 has 19 residues. The CDR3 reads CASSKVIFRDRGPENTIYF. CDR3 DNA: TGTGCCAGCAGCAAAGTAATCTTTAGGGACAGGGGGCCAGAAAACACCATATATTTT.

The V call is TRBV4-1, the J call TRBJ1-2; possible D gene TRBD1, 6 bases. Trimming took off 3 bases at V and 0 bases at J, with 17 bases between the two ends. CDR3 length equals 17 residues. CDR1 MGHRA and CDR2 YSYEKL come from the germline V gene. This CDR3 reads CASSHIPAGAANYGYTF. CDR3 in DNA: TGCGCCAGCAGCCATATCCCCGCAGGGGCAGCTAACTATGGCTACACCTTC.

The chain is built from TRBV28 and TRBJ2-7; no clear D. The V and J ends lost 5 bases and 2 bases respectively, with 10 bases between them. The germline CDR1 and CDR2 sequences are MDHEN and SYDVKM. The CDR3 extends over 13 amino acids. In DNA, the CDR3 is TGTGCCAGCAGTCCGTCCCTTCCCTACGAGCAGTACTTC. It is translated as CASSPSLPYEQYF.

This chain uses TRBV28 with TRBJ1-1; D is possibly TRBD1 (5 bases). Trimming took off 5 bases at V and 4 bases at J, with 11 bases between the two ends. The germline V gene encodes CDR1 MDHEN and CDR2 SYDVKM. The CDR3 sequence is 13 residues long. DNA of the CDR3: TGTGCCAGCAGTCTCGGCGGGGGCACTGAAGCTTTCTTT. Translation gives CASSLGGGTEAFF.

The chain links TRBV7-9 to TRBJ2-3; 12 positions agree with TRBD2. In germline, CDR1 is SEHNR, CDR2 FQNEAQ (reference sequence). V lost 10 bases to trimming and J lost 3 bases; unmatched junction nucleotides: 2. The CDR3 length is 13 residues. CDR3 protein: CANGLAGTDTQYF. The CDR3 DNA sequence: TGTGCCAACGGACTAGCGGGGACAGATACGCAGTATTTT.

The V call is TRBV7-2, the J call TRBJ2-5; TRBD1 might be the D (6 bases). Germline CDR1 is SGHTA and CDR2 is FQGNSA. The length of the CDR3 is 15 residues. V dropped 5 bases and J dropped 2 bases, with 15 bases sitting between them. DNA of the CDR3: TGTGCCAGCAGCAACGGACAGATTGATCAAGAGACCCAGTACTTC. Protein: CASSNGQIDQETQYF.